This paragraph reports one T cell receptor (beta chain). The germline gives CDR1 MNHEY, CDR2 SVGAGI. V was shortened by 8 bases and J by 1 base, with 15 bases between the two germline ends. The CDR3 totals 15 residues. The PCR used 60 Vbeta and 13 Jbeta primers. Profiled with immunoSEQ multiplex PCR; TCRdb holds only in-frame clones, not every one. The repertoire includes approximately 160,000 clones, around 66% of them detected once, and about 3% sits in the top ten. The data derive from a study of cytomegalovirus exposure and HLA in healthy donors. The receptor was isolated from a woman in her twenties or thirties in good health and CMV-seropositive. This chain connects TRBV6-5 to TRBJ1-5, with a possible D match to TRBD1 (6 bases). Sequencing was performed on PBMCs. DNA of the CDR3: TGTGCCAGCCGAATCGGGGGGCTAAGCAATCAGCCCCAGCATTTT. The encoded protein is CASRIGGLSNQPQHF.